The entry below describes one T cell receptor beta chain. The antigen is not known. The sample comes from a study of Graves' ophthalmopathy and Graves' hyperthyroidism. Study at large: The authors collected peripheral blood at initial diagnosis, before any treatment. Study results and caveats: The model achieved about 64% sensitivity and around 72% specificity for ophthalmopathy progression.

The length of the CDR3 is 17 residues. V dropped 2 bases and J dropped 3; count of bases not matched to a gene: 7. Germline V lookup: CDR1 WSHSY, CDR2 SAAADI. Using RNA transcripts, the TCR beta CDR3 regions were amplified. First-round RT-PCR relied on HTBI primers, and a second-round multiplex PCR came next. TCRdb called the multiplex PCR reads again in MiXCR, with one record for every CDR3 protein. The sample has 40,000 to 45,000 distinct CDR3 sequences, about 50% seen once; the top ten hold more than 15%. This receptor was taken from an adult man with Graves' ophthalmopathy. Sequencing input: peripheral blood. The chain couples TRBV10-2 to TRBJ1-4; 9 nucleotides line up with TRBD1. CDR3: CASSEIIGQGSNEKLFF. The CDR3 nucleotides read TGCGCCAGCAGTGAGATCATAGGACAGGGGTCTAATGAAAAACTGTTTTTT.